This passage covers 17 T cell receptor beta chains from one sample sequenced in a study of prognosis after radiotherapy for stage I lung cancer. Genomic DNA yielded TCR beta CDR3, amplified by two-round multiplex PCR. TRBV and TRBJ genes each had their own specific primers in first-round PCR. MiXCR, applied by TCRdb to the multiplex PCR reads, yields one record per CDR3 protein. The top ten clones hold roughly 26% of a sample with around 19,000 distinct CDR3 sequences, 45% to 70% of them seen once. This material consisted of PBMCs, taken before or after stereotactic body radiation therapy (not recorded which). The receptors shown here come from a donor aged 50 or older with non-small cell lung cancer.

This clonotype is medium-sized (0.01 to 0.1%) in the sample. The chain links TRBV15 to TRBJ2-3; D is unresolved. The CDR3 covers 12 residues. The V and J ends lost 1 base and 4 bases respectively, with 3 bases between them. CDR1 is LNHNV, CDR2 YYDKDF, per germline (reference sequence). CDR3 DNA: TGTGCCACCAGCAGAGGCGCAGATACGCAGTATTTT. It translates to CATSRGADTQYF.

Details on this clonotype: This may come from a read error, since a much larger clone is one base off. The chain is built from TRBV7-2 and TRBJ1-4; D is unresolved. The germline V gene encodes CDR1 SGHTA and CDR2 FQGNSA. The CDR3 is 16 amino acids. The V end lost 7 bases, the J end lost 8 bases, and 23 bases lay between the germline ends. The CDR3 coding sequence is TGTGCCAGCATCCCACCCACGGCCCTCCGCAGCGAAAAACTGTTTTTT. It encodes CASIPPTALRSEKLFF.

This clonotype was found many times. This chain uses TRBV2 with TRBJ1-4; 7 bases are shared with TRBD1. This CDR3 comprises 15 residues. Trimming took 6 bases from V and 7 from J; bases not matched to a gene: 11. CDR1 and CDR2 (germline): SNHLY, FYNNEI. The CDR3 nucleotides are TGTGCCAGCAGGGTCGAGGGGGCAGGGAGTGAAAAACTGTTTTTT. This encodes CASRVEGAGSEKLFF. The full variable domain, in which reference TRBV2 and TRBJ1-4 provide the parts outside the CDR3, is EPEVTQTPSHQVTQMGQEVILRCVPISNHLYFYWYRQILGQKVEFLVSFYNNEISEKSEIFDDQFSVERPDGSNFTLKIRSTKLEDSAMYFCASRVEGAGSEKLFFGSGTQLSVL.

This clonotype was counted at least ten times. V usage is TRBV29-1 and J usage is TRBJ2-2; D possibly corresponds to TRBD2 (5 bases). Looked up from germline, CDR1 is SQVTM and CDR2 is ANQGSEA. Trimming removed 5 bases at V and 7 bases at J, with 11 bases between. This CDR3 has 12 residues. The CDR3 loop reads CSVRGNGGELFF. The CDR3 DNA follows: TGCAGCGTTCGAGGGAACGGCGGGGAGCTGTTTTTT.

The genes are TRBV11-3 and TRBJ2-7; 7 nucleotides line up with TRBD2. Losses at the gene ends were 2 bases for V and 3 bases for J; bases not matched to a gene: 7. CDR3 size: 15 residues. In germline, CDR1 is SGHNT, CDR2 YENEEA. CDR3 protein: CASSLKGRVGYEQYF. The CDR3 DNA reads TGTGCCAGCAGCTTAAAGGGGAGGGTCGGCTACGAGCAGTACTTC.

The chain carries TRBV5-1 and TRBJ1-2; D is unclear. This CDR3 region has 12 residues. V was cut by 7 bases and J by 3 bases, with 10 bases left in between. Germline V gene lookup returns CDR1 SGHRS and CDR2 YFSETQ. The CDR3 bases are TGCGCCAGCGGGTGGCAGGACTATGGCTACACCTTC. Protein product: CASGWQDYGYTF.

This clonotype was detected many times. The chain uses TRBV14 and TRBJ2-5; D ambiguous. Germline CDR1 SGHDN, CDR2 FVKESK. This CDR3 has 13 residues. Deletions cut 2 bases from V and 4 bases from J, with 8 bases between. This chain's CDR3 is CASSQYLGETQYF. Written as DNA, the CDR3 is TGTGCCAGCAGCCAATACCTGGGAGAGACCCAGTACTTC. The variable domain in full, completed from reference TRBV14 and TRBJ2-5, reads EAGVTQFPSHSVIEKGQTVTLRCDPISGHDNLYWYRRVMGKEIKFLLHFVKESKQDESGMPNNRFLAERTGGTYSTLKVQPAELEDSGVYFCASSQYLGETQYFGPGTRLLVL.

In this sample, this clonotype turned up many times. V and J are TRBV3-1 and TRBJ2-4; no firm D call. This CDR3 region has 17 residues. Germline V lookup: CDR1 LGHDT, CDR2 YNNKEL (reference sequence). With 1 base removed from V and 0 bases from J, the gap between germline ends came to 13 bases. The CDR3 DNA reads TGTGCCAGCAGCCAAGCCTTAAACCTTCTAGCCAAAAACATTCAGTACTTC. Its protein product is CASSQALNLLAKNIQYF.

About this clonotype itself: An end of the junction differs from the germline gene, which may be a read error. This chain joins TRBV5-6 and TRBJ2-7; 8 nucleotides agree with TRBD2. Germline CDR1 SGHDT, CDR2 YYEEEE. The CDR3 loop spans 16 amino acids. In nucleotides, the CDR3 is TGTTCCAGCAGCTTGACCGGCGGGGGGACCAAATACGAGCAGTACTTC. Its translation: CSSSLTGGGTKYEQYF.

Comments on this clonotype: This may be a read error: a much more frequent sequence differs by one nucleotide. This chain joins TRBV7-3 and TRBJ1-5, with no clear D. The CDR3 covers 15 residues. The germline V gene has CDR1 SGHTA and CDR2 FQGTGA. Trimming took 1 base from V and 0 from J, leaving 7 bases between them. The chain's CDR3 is CASSLRRSSNQPQHF. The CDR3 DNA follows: TGTGCCAGCAGCTTAAGGAGATCTAGCAATCAGCCCCAGCATTTT.

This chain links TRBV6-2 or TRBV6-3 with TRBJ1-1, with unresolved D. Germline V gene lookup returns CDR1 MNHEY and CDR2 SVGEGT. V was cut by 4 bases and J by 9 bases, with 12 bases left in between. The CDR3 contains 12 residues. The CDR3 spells CASSSDIPKAFF. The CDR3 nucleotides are TGTGCCAGCAGTTCCGACATACCAAAAGCTTTCTTT.

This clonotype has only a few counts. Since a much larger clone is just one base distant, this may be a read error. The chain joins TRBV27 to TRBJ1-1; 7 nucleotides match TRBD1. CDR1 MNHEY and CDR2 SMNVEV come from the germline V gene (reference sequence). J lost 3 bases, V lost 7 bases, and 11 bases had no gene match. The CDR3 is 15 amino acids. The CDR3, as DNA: TGTGCCAGCATGAAGGTAGGGGGCAGGGACACTGAAGCTTTCTTT. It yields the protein CASMKVGGRDTEAFF.

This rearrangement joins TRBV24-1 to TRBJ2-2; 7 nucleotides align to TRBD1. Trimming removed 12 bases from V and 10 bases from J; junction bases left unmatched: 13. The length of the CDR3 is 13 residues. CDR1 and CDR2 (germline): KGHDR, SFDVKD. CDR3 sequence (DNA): TGTGCCTCCGGGCATAGGGGGCGCGAGGAGCTGTTTTTT. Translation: CASGHRGREELFF.

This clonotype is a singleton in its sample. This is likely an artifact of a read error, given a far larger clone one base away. CDR3 in amino acids: CASSLPGAWETKYF. Written as DNA, the CDR3 is TGTGCCAGCAGTTTACCCGGGGCGTGGGAGACCAAGTACTTC. The chain uses TRBV28 and TRBJ2-7, with D perhaps being TRBD1 or TRBD2 (5 bases each). The CDR3 consists of 14 residues. Germline CDR1 is MDHEN and CDR2 is SYDVKM. The ends were cut back, 2 bases at V and 11 bases at J, with 19 bases in the middle.

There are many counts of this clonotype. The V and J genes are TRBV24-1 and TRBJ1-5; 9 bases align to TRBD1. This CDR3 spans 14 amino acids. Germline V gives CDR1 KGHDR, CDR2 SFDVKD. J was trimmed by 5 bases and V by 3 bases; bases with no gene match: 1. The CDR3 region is CATSDHRGHQPQHF. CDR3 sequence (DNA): TGTGCCACCAGTGATCACAGGGGGCATCAGCCCCAGCATTTT.

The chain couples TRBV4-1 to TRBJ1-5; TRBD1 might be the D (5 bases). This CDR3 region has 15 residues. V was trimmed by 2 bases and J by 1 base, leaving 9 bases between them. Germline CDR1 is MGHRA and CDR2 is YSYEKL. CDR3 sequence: CASSQRDESNQPQHF. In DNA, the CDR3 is TGCGCCAGCAGCCAAAGGGACGAGAGCAATCAGCCCCAGCATTTT.

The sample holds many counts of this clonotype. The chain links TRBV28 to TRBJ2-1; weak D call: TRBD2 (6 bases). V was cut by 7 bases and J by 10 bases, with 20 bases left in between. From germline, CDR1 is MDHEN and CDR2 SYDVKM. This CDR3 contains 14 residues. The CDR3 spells CASIFSSGLGEQFF. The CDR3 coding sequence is TGTGCCAGCATCTTCAGTTCGGGACTTGGCGAGCAGTTCTTC.